Listed here are 20 T cell receptor beta chains from one sample, sequenced in a study of T cells in Graves' hyperthyroidism and ophthalmopathy. Amplified TCR beta CDR3 regions came from RNA transcripts. HTBI primers were employed in a first-round RT-PCR of the TCR CDR3. Via MiXCR, TCRdb re-called the multiplex PCR reads, giving one row per CDR3 protein. This sample has 45,000 to 75,000 distinct CDR3 sequences, with around half found just once. Sequenced: blood. The receptors here all came from a woman aged 25 to 39 with Graves' ophthalmopathy.

This clonotype came up a few times. The chain uses TRBV19 and TRBJ2-7, with TRBD2 matching over 7 bases. CDR1 LNHDA and CDR2 SQIVND come from the germline V gene (reference sequence). The CDR3 totals 15 residues. Trimming cost V 3 bases and J 1 base; bases outside gene matches: 6. This CDR3 is CASSIGRGRSYEQYF. The CDR3 region has the DNA TGTGCCAGTAGTATTGGGAGGGGACGGTCCTACGAGCAGTACTTC.

Remarks on this clonotype: A read error may account for a junction end that differs from germline. The chain employs TRBV20-1 and TRBJ2-3; weak D call: TRBD2 (5 bases). The CDR3 is 15 amino acids. The germline V gene has CDR1 DFQATT and CDR2 SNEGSKA (reference sequence). The CDR3 DNA follows: TGCGGTGCTAGTGCAAGTGGGAGATTGCCAGATACGCTGTATTTT. The encoded protein is CGASASGRLPDTLYF.

The chain combines TRBV9 with TRBJ2-6; D gene uncertain. V was clipped by 0 bases and J by 0 bases, with 7 bases between them. Germline assignment: CDR1 SGDLS and CDR2 YYNGEE. The CDR3 consists of 16 residues. DNA of the CDR3: TGTGCCAGCAGCGTAGGGGCACCCTCTGGGGCCAACGTCCTGACTTTC. It encodes CASSVGAPSGANVLTF.

This clonotype was seen many times. The rearrangement uses TRBV20-1 and TRBJ1-6, with D possibly matching TRBD1 (5 bases). The CDR3 runs to 14 residues. Germline V CDR1 and CDR2: DFQATT, SNEGSKA (reference sequence). Deletions cut 0 bases from V and 9 bases from J, with 12 bases between. The CDR3 spells CSARDTRGGSPLHF. CDR3 sequence (DNA): TGCAGTGCTAGAGATACACGGGGGGGTTCACCCCTCCACTTT.

This clonotype was counted many times. The rearrangement uses TRBV19 and TRBJ1-5; 7 bases fit TRBD1. The CDR3 runs 14 residues. V lost 3 bases to trimming and J lost 3 bases; unmatched junction nucleotides: 2. Germline V gene data show CDR1 as LNHDA and CDR2 as SQIVND (reference sequence). This CDR3 is CASSIRGDNQPQHF. CDR3 nucleotide sequence: TGTGCCAGTAGTATCAGGGGGGACAATCAGCCCCAGCATTTT.

This clonotype was seen many times. V and J are TRBV4-2 and TRBJ1-5; no definite D call. V shed 0 bases and J shed 1 base, with 10 bases lying between them. Germline values: CDR1 LGHNA, CDR2 YNFKEQ. The CDR3 is 16 amino acids. The CDR3 DNA follows: TGTGCCAGCAGCCAAGATTCCAGTAGAAGCAATCAGCCCCAGCATTTT. This gives the protein CASSQDSSRSNQPQHF.

The V and J genes are TRBV20-1 and TRBJ2-7, with 7 positions matching TRBD2. This CDR3 contains 12 residues. Germline assignment: CDR1 DFQATT and CDR2 SNEGSKA (reference sequence). V shed 6 bases, J shed 2 bases, and the junction held 4 bases outside the gene matches. The CDR3 coding sequence is TGCAGTGCCTCCCGGGAGGCCTACGAGCAGTACTTC. It translates to CSASREAYEQYF.

The count of this clonotype is one. This chain uses TRBV7-3 with TRBJ2-2; D call uncertain. From germline, CDR1 is SGHTA and CDR2 FQGTGA. Between the trimmed V and J ends, which lost 2 bases and 1 base, there was a span of 8 bases. The CDR3 extends over 15 amino acids. CDR3 DNA sequence: TGTGCCAGCAGCTTAGCGCGGAGGAACACCGGGGAGCTGTTTTTT. It specifies CASSLARRNTGELFF. Filled out from reference TRBV7-3 and TRBJ2-2, the complete variable domain reads GAGVSQTPSNKVTEKGKYVELRCDPISGHTALYWYRQSLGQGPEFLIYFQGTGAADDSGLPNDRFFAVRPEGSVSTLKIQRTERGDSAVYLCASSLARRNTGELFFGEGSRLTVL.

About this clonotype: A much larger clone differs from this one at a single base, so this may be a read error. The chain couples TRBV7-9 to TRBJ2-7; tentative D call: TRBD2 (5 bases). There are 13 residues in the CDR3. CDR1 SEHNR and CDR2 FQNEAQ come from the germline V gene (reference sequence). CDR3 bases: TGTGCTAGCAGCTTAACGAGGGCCTACGAGCAGTACTTC. Protein sequence: CASSLTRAYEQYF.

Ten or more counts support this clonotype. The gene calls are TRBV9 and TRBJ2-3, with 8 bases that match TRBD1. V lost 2 bases to trimming and J lost 3 bases; unmatched junction nucleotides: 5. Germline CDR1 is SGDLS and CDR2 is YYNGEE. This CDR3 is 15 amino acids long. CDR3 region: CASSVGTGLTDTQYF. CDR3 DNA: TGTGCCAGCAGCGTGGGGACAGGACTTACAGATACGCAGTATTTT.

The genes are TRBV9 and TRBJ2-1; 10 nucleotides align to TRBD2. J lost 12 bases, V lost 0 bases, and 15 bases had no gene match. CDR3 length: 17 amino acids. Per the germline V gene, CDR1 is SGDLS and CDR2 is YYNGEE. This chain's CDR3 is CASSVGASGSGTDTQFF. The CDR3 DNA is TGTGCCAGCAGCGTAGGGGCTAGCGGGAGTGGCACAGATACGCAGTTCTTC.

This clonotype was observed at least ten times. This chain joins TRBV24-1 and TRBJ2-1, with a weak D call TRBD2 (6 bases). The CDR3 covers 14 residues. With 7 bases removed from V and 9 bases from J, the gap between germline ends came to 18 bases. Germline CDR1 KGHDR, CDR2 SFDVKD. CDR3 sequence reads: CATRRMASEGEQFF. In nucleotides, the CDR3 is TGTGCCACCAGGAGGATGGCTAGCGAAGGTGAGCAGTTCTTC.

The chain links TRBV5-4 to TRBJ2-4, with 7 bases identical to TRBD1. CDR3 size: 14 residues. V trimming: 4 bases; J trimming: 1 base; junction bases outside the gene matches: 2. Germline CDR1 is SGHNT and CDR2 is YYREEE (reference sequence). Here the CDR3 DNA reads TGTGCCAGCAGCCAGGGGGATGCCAAAAACATTCAGTACTTC. Its translation: CASSQGDAKNIQYF. Drawing the rest from reference TRBV5-4 and TRBJ2-4, the complete variable domain is ETGVTQSPTHLIKTRGQQVTLRCSSQSGHNTVSWYQQALGQGPQFIFQYYREEENGRGNFPPRFSGLQFPNYSSELNVNALELDDSALYLCASSQGDAKNIQYFGAGTRLSVL.

This clonotype was counted once. The rearrangement links TRBV12-3 or TRBV12-4 to TRBJ1-3; D is unclear. The V end lost 11 bases, the J end lost 0 bases, and 11 bases lay between the germline ends. This CDR3 has 13 residues. This CDR3 reads CAGGINSGNTIYF. CDR3 DNA sequence: TGTGCCGGCGGCATTAACTCTGGAAACACCATATATTTT.

CDR3 region: CSAWVGGGTEAFF. CDR3 bases: TGCAGCGCCTGGGTCGGGGGCGGCACTGAAGCTTTCTTT. The gene calls are TRBV29-1 and TRBJ1-1; tentatively, D is TRBD1 (6 bases). With 7 bases removed from V and 4 bases from J, the gap between germline ends came to 16 bases. The CDR3 covers 13 residues. Germline V CDR1 and CDR2: SQVTM, ANQGSEA.

Turning to this clonotype: Given a much more abundant clone one base away, this may be a read error. The V and J genes are TRBV6-1 and TRBJ2-4; D gene ambiguous. Germline CDR1 and CDR2: MNHNS and SASEGT. The length of the CDR3 is 15 residues. The germline V and J ends were trimmed by 7 bases and 0 bases, with 13 bases remaining between them. The CDR3 DNA is TGTGCCAGCAAAGCTGGCGGAATAGCCAAAAACATTCAGTACTTC. Amino acid sequence: CASKAGGIAKNIQYF.

The V call is TRBV28, the J call TRBJ2-1; D is ambiguous. Per the germline V gene, CDR1 is MDHEN and CDR2 is SYDVKM. V shed 2 bases and J shed 1 base, with 24 bases lying between them. The CDR3 is 20 residues long. The CDR3 reads CASSLQSLALDLASYNEQFF. CDR3 nucleotide sequence: TGTGCCAGCAGTTTACAATCACTGGCCCTGGACCTTGCTTCCTACAATGAGCAGTTCTTC.

This clonotype was observed a handful of times. The V and J genes are TRBV3-1 and TRBJ2-2; D is possibly TRBD1 (5 bases). The ends were cut back, 0 bases at V and 0 bases at J, with 11 bases in the middle. This CDR3 is built from 17 residues. Per germline, CDR1 LGHDT and CDR2 YNNKEL (reference sequence). The CDR3 here is CASSQDLDSANTGELFF. The CDR3 DNA sequence: TGTGCCAGCAGCCAAGATCTCGACAGCGCGAACACCGGGGAGCTGTTTTTT.

To note about this clonotype: The germline gene is not matched at one end of the junction; a read error may be the cause. The V and J genes are TRBV11-2 and TRBJ2-7; the match to TRBD2 covers 9 bases. There are 14 residues in the CDR3. The germline CDR1 and CDR2 sequences are SGHAT and FQNNGV. The CDR3 loop is CASSLAGEVKEQYF. The CDR3 nucleotides read TGTGCCAGCAGTTTAGCGGGAGAAGTCAAGGAGCAGTACTTC. Supplemented by reference TRBV11-2 and TRBJ2-7, the full variable domain reads EAGVAQSPRYKIIEKRQSVAFWCNPISGHATLYWYQQILGQGPKLLIQFQNNGVVDDSQLPKDRFSAERLKGVDSTLKIQPAKLEDSAVYLCASSLAGEVKEQYFGPGTRLTVT.

This clonotype was seen ten or more times. The rearrangement links TRBV28 to TRBJ2-2, with D unresolved. The V gene's germline CDR1 is MDHEN and CDR2 SYDVKM. The CDR3 has 12 amino acids. The ends were cut back, 5 bases at V and 7 bases at J, with 8 bases in the middle. Here the CDR3 reads CASSLPGGELFF. The CDR3 bases are TGTGCCAGCAGTCTACCGGGCGGGGAGCTGTTTTTT.